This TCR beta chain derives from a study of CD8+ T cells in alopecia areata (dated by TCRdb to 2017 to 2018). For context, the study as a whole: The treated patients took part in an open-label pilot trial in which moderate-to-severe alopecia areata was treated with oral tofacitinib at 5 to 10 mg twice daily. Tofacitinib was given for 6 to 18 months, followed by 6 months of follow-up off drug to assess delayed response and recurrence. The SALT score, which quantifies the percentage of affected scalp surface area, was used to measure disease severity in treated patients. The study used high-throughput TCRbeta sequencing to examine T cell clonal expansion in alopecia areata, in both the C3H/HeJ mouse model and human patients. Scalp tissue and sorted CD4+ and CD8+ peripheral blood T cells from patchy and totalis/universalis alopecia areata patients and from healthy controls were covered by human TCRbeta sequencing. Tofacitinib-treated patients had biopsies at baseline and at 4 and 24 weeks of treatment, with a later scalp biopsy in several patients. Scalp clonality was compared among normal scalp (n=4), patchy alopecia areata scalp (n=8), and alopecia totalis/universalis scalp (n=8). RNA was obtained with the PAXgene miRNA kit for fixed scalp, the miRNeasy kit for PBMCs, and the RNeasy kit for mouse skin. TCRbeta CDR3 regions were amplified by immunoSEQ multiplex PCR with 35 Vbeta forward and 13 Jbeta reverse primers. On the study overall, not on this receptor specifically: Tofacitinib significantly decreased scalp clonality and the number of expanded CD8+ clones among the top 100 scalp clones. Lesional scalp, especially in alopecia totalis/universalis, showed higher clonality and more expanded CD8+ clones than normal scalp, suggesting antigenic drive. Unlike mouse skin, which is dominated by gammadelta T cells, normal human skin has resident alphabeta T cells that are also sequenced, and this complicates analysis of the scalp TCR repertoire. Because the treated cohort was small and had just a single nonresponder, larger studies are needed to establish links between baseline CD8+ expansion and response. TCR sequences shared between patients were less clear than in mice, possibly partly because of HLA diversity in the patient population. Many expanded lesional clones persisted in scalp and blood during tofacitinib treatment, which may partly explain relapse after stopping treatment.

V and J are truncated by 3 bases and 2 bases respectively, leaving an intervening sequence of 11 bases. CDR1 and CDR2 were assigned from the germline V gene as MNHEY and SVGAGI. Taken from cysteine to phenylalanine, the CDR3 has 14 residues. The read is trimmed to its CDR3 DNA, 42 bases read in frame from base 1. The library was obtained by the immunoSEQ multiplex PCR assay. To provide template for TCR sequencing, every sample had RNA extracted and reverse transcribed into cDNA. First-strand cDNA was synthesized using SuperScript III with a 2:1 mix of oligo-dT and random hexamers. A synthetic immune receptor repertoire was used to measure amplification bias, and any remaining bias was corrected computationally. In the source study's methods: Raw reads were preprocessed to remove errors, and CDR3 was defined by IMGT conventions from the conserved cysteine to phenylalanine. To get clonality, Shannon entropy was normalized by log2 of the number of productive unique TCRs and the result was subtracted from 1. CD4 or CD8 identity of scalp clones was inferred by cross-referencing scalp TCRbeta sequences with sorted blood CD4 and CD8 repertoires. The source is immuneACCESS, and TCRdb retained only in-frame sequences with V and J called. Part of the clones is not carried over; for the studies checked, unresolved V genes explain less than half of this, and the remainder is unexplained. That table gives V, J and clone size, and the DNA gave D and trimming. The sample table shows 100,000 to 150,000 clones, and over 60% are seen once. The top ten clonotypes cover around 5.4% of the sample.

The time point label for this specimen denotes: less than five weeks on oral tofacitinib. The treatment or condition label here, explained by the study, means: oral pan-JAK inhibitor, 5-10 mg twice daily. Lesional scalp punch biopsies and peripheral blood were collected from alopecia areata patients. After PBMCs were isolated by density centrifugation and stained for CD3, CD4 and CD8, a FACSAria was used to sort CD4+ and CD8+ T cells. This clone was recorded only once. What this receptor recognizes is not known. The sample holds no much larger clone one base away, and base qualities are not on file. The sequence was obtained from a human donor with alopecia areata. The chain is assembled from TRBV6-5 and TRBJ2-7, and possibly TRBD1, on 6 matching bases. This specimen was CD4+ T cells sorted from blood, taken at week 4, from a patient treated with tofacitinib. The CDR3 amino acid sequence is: CASSYGTSTYEQYF. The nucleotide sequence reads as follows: TGTGCCAGCAGTTATGGGACATCAACCTACGAGCAGTACTTC.